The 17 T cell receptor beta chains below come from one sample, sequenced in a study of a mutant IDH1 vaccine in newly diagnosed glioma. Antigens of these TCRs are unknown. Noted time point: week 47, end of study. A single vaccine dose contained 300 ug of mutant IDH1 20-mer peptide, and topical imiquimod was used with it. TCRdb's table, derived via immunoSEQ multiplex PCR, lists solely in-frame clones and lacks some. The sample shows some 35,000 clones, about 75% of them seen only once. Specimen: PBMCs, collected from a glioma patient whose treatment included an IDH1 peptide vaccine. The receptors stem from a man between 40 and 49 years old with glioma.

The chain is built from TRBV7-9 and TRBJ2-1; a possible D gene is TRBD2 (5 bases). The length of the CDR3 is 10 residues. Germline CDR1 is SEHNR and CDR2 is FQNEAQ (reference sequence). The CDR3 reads CAGGGNEQFF. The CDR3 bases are TGTGCAGGAGGAGGCAATGAGCAGTTCTTC.

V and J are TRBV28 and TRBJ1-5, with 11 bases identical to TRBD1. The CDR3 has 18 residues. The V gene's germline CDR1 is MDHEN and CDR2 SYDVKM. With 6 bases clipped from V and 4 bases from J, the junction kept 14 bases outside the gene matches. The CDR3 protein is CASRPVGTGGNWNQPQHF. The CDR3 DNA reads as TGTGCCAGCAGGCCGGTCGGGACAGGGGGGAATTGGAATCAGCCCCAGCATTTT.

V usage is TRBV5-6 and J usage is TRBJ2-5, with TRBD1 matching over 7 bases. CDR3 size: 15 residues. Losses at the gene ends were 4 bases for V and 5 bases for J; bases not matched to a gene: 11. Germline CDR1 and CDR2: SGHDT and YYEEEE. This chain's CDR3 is CASSPTTGLLETQYF. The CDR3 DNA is TGTGCCAGCAGCCCCACGACAGGGTTATTGGAGACCCAGTACTTC.

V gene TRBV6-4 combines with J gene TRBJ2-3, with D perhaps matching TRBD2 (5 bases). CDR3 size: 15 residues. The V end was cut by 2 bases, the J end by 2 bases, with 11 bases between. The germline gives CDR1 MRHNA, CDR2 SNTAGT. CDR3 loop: CASSDVGLPTDTQYF. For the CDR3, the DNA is TGTGCCAGCAGTGACGTCGGACTCCCCACAGATACGCAGTATTTT.

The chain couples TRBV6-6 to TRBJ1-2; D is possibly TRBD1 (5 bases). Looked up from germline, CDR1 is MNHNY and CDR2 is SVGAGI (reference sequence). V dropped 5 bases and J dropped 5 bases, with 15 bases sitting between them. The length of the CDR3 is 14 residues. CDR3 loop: CASSRTDTMYGYTF. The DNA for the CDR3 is TGTGCCAGCAGTCGGACGGACACTATGTATGGCTACACCTTC.

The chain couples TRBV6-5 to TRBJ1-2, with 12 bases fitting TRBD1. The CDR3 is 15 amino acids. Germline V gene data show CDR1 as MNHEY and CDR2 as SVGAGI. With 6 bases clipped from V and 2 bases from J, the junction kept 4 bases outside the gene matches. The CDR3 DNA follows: TGTGCCAGCAGAGAGGGGACAGGGGGCAACTATGGCTACACCTTC. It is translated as CASREGTGGNYGYTF.

CDR3 nucleotide sequence: TGTGCCAGCAGAATCGACGGACAGGGTAGATCACAGCCCCAGCATTTT. Its translation is CASRIDGQGRSQPQHF. The chain combines TRBV2 with TRBJ1-5; TRBD1 matches 8 bases. Germline V gives CDR1 SNHLY, CDR2 FYNNEI. The CDR3 runs 16 residues. V gave up 6 bases and J gave up 7 bases; unmatched junction bases: 14.

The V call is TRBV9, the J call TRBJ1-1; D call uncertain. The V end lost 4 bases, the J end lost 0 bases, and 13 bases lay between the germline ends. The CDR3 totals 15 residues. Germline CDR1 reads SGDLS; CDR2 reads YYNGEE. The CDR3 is CASSPSWSLNTEAFF. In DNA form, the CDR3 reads TGTGCCAGCAGCCCTAGTTGGAGCCTGAACACTGAAGCTTTCTTT.

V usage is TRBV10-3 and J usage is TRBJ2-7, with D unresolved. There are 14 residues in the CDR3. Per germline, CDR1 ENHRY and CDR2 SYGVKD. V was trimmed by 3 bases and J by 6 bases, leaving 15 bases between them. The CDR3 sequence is CAISDQNSRPEQYF. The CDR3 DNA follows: TGTGCCATCAGTGACCAAAACAGCCGGCCCGAGCAGTACTTC.

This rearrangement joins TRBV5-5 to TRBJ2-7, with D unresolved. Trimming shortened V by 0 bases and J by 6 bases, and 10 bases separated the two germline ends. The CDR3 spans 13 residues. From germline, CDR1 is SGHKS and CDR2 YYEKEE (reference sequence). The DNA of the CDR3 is TGTGCCAGCAGCTTGGAGTGGGGTGGCGAGCAGTACTTC. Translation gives CASSLEWGGEQYF.

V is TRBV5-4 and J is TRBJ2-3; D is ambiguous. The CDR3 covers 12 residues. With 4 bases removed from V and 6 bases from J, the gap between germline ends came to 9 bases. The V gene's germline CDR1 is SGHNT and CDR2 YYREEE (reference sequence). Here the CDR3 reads CASSLYGDTQYF. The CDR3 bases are TGTGCCAGCAGCCTGTACGGGGATACGCAGTATTTT.

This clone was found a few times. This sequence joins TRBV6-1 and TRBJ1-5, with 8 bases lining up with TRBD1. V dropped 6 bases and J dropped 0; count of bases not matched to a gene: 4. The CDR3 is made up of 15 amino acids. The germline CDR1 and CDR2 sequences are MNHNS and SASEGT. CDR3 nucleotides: TGTGCCAGCAGGGACAGGGAGTTTAGCAATCAGCCCCAGCATTTT. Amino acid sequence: CASRDREFSNQPQHF.

This chain's CDR3 is CASRPTGTGGETQYF. The DNA of the CDR3 is TGTGCCAGTCGCCCCACTGGGACGGGAGGGGAGACCCAGTACTTC. V is TRBV19 and J is TRBJ2-5; 8 positions match TRBD2. V shed 8 bases, J shed 5 bases, and the junction held 13 bases outside the gene matches. Germline V gene sequence: CDR1 LNHDA, CDR2 SQIVND (reference sequence). The CDR3 contains 15 residues.

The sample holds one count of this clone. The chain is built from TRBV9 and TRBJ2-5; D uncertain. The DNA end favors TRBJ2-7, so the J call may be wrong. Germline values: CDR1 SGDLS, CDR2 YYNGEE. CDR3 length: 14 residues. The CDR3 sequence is CASSVGFDVYEQYF. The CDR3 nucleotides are TGTGCCAGCAGCGTAGGTTTCGACGTCTACGAGCAGTACTTC.

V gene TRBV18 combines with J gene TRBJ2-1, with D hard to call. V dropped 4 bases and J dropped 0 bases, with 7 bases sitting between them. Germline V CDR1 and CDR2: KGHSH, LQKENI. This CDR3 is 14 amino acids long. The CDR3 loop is CASSRQSSYNEQFF. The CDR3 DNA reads TGTGCCAGCTCACGTCAAAGCTCCTACAATGAGCAGTTCTTC.

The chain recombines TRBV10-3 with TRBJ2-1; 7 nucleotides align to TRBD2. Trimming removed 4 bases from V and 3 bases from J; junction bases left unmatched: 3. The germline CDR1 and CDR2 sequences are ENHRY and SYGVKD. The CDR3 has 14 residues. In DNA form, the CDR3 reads TGTGCCATCAGTGCTGAGCGGGGCTACAATGAGCAGTTCTTC. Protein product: CAISAERGYNEQFF.

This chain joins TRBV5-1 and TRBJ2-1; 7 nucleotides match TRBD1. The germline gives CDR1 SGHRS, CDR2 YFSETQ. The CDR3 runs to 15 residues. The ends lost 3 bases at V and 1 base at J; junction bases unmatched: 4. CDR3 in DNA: TGCGCCAGCAGCTCGTCGGGACAGTCCTACAATGAGCAGTTCTTC. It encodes CASSSSGQSYNEQFF.